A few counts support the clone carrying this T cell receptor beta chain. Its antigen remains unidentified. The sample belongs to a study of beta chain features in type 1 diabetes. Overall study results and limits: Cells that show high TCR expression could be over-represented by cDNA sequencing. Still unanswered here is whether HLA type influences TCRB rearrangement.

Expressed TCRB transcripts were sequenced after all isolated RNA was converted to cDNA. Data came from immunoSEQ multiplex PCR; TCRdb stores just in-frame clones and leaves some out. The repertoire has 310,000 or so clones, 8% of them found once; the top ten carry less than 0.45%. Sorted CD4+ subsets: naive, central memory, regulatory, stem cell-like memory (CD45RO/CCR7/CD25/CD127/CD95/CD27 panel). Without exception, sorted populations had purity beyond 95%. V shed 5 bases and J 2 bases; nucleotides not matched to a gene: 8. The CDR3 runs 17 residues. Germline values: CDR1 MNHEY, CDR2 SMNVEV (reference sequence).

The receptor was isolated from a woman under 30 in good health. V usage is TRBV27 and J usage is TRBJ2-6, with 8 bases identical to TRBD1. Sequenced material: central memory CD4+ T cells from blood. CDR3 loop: CASSLQGGSAGANVLTF. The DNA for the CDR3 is TGTGCCAGCAGTCTACAGGGGGGTTCGGCTGGGGCCAACGTCCTGACTTTC.